The sequence of this T cell receptor beta chain was determined in a study of blood T cell repertoires in COVID-19. About the research overall: The United States, Italy and Spain supplied acute and convalescent COVID-19 samples. T cells, B-cell-depleted T cells, or PBMCs supplied cDNA or gDNA.

The CDR3 sequence is 14 residues long. Germline V gene lookup returns CDR1 KGHSH and CDR2 LQKENI. V was clipped by 3 bases and J by 2 bases; unmatched bases: 3. As handled by the study authors: Researchers report that nucleated cell counts were estimated from reference gene primer amplification. Measured with immunoSEQ multiplex PCR; TCRdb has only the in-frame clones, and not every one. V and J calls and clone size come straight from that table; D and trimming were deduced from the DNA. Seen here are some 60,000 clones, about nine tenths observed once, and the top ten hold around 2.3%. The receptor's source is a man aged 55 to 70 with acute or convalescent COVID-19. This chain joins TRBV18 and TRBJ2-5; TRBD1 matches at 7 bases. Sequenced input: peripheral blood. CDR3: CASSPGQLQETQYF. The CDR3 nucleotides are TGTGCCAGCTCACCGGGACAGTTACAAGAGACCCAGTACTTC.